This T cell receptor (beta chain) derives from a study of shared clonotypes between healthy human individuals. Findings and limits, study-wide: Represented genetic and exposure-history diversity was restricted by having few donors.

From germline, CDR1 is LNHDA and CDR2 SQIVND (reference sequence). The CDR3 length is 11 residues. V was trimmed by 4 bases and J by 6 bases, leaving 4 bases between them. Points on this clone: Its antigen is not identified.

Some clones are missing from TCRdb's copy, which holds only in-frame ones; the method was immunoSEQ multiplex PCR. The sample has some 1,400,000 clones; around 95% are singletons. The sequencing input was naive CD4+ T cells sorted from blood. This sample's subset: CD45RA+ positively selected. This sequence originates from a man between 25 and 39 years old in good health. The chain links TRBV19 to TRBJ2-1, with unresolved D. In nucleotides, the CDR3 is TGTGCCAGTAGTAGAATCAATGAGCAGTTCTTC. Translated, it gives CASSRINEQFF.